A selection of T cell receptor beta chains follows, all from one sample in a study of blood T cells in healthy people across ages. TCRdb re-derived calls from the 5' RACE reads in MiXCR, one entry per CDR3 protein. The sample lists hundreds of thousands of distinct CDR3 sequences; 21% were seen once. The sample taken for sequencing was blood. Receptors were obtained from a man between 65 and 80 years old in good health. Each CDR3 is given with its conserved first and last residue. D genes are given only for firm matches. Not every row has a clone size; where given, it reads once, few, many or a size class.

CDR3aa: CASSLTPGPTTNTGELFF; CDR3nt: TGCGCCAGCAGCTTAACACCGGGACCAACGACGAACACCGGGGAACTGTTTTTT; d_gene: NA; v_gene: TRBV7-3; abundance: few; j_gene: TRBJ2-2
CDR3aa: CSARKGARGQPQHF; CDR3nt: TGCAGTGCTAGAAAAGGGGCGCGGGGTCAGCCCCAGCATTTT; d_gene: NA; v_gene: TRBV20-1; abundance: few; j_gene: TRBJ1-5
CDR3aa: CASRVPDSSGNTIYF; CDR3nt: TGTGCCAGCAGAGTTCCGGACAGCTCTGGAAACACCATATATTTT; d_gene: NA; v_gene: TRBV6-2/TRBV6-3; abundance: few; j_gene: TRBJ1-3
CDR3aa: CASTRGTGNYNEQFF; CDR3nt: TGCGCCAGCACGAGGGGGACAGGGAATTACAATGAGCAGTTCTTC; d_gene: TRBD1; v_gene: TRBV4-1; abundance: NA; j_gene: TRBJ2-1
CDR3aa: CASSTGAGGYTF; CDR3nt: TGTGCCAGCAGCACAGGGGCCGGCGGCTACACCTTC; d_gene: TRBD1; v_gene: TRBV7-2; abundance: few; j_gene: TRBJ1-2
CDR3aa: CASSPEGDQPQHF; CDR3nt: TGTGCCAGCAGCCCAGAGGGGGATCAGCCCCAGCATTTT; d_gene: NA; v_gene: TRBV7-2; abundance: NA; j_gene: TRBJ1-5
CDR3aa: CASSLGYSETTNEKLFF; CDR3nt: TGTGCCAGCAGCTTAGGCTATAGCGAGACAACTAATGAAAAACTGTTTTTT; d_gene: NA; v_gene: TRBV7-8; abundance: few; j_gene: TRBJ1-4
CDR3aa: CSASMIPSNEQFF; CDR3nt: TGCAGTGCTAGTATGATACCCTCTAATGAGCAGTTCTTC; d_gene: NA; v_gene: TRBV20-1; abundance: NA; j_gene: TRBJ2-1
CDR3aa: CSARAWTSGSSNEQFF; CDR3nt: TGCAGTGCTAGAGCCTGGACTAGCGGGAGTTCTAATGAGCAGTTCTTC; d_gene: TRBD2; v_gene: TRBV20-1; abundance: NA; j_gene: TRBJ2-1
CDR3aa: CASRRDRGTGELFF; CDR3nt: TGTGCCAGCAGACGGGACAGGGGCACCGGGGAGCTGTTTTTT; d_gene: TRBD1; v_gene: TRBV6-5; abundance: few; j_gene: TRBJ2-2
CDR3aa: CASSESTDYGYTF; CDR3nt: TGCGCCAGCAGTGAGTCGACAGACTATGGCTACACCTTC; d_gene: NA; v_gene: TRBV10-1; abundance: NA; j_gene: TRBJ1-2
CDR3aa: CASSTDRGYGYTF; CDR3nt: TGTGCCAGCAGTACGGACAGGGGCTATGGCTACACCTTC; d_gene: TRBD1; v_gene: TRBV5-5; abundance: few; j_gene: TRBJ1-2
CDR3aa: CASSFRSRDIQYF; CDR3nt: TGTGCCAGCAGCTTCCGATCAAGAGACATTCAGTACTTC; d_gene: NA; v_gene: TRBV7-2; abundance: NA; j_gene: TRBJ2-4
CDR3aa: CASSYSVDTMSYEQYF; CDR3nt: TGTGCCAGCAGTTACTCCGTAGACACAATGTCCTACGAGCAGTACTTC; d_gene: NA; v_gene: TRBV6-5; abundance: NA; j_gene: TRBJ2-7
CDR3aa: CSARIGLAGRNEQYF; CDR3nt: TGCAGTGCTCGAATCGGACTAGCGGGTCGGAACGAGCAGTACTTC; d_gene: TRBD2; v_gene: TRBV20-1; abundance: NA; j_gene: TRBJ2-7
CDR3aa: CASSSAGGSGNIQYF; CDR3nt: TGTGCCAGCAGTTCAGCGGGAGGTAGTGGAAACATTCAGTACTTC; d_gene: TRBD2; v_gene: TRBV12-3/TRBV12-4; abundance: NA; j_gene: TRBJ2-4
CDR3aa: CASSRGQGESETFF; CDR3nt: TGTGCCAGCAGCCGAGGACAGGGTGAGTCTGAAACTTTCTTT; d_gene: TRBD1; v_gene: TRBV6-5; abundance: few; j_gene: TRBJ1-1
CDR3aa: CATSRGGTPAGNTIYF; CDR3nt: TGTGCCACCAGCAGAGGGGGGACACCGGCTGGAAACACCATATATTTT; d_gene: NA; v_gene: TRBV15; abundance: few; j_gene: TRBJ1-3
CDR3aa: CSALKPPYEQYF; CDR3nt: TGCAGCGCCCTGAAGCCGCCCTACGAGCAGTACTTC; d_gene: NA; v_gene: TRBV29-1; abundance: NA; j_gene: TRBJ2-7
CDR3aa: CSVEGGGYNGQFF; CDR3nt: TGCAGCGTTGAAGGGGGGGGGTACAATGGGCAGTTCTTC; d_gene: TRBD2; v_gene: TRBV29-1; abundance: NA; j_gene: TRBJ2-1
CDR3aa: CASSLYGGERETQYF; CDR3nt: TGTGCCAGCAGTTTATACGGAGGGGAGCGAGAGACCCAGTACTTC; d_gene: NA; v_gene: TRBV27; abundance: many; j_gene: TRBJ2-5
CDR3aa: CASSEGGQGITGELFF; CDR3nt: TGTGCCAGCAGCGAGGGAGGACAGGGTATCACCGGGGAGCTGTTTTTT; d_gene: TRBD1; v_gene: TRBV7-9; abundance: NA; j_gene: TRBJ2-2
CDR3aa: CASSPLEFGNQPQHF; CDR3nt: TGTGCCAGTAGTCCCCTCGAGTTTGGCAATCAGCCCCAGCATTTT; d_gene: NA; v_gene: TRBV19; abundance: NA; j_gene: TRBJ1-5